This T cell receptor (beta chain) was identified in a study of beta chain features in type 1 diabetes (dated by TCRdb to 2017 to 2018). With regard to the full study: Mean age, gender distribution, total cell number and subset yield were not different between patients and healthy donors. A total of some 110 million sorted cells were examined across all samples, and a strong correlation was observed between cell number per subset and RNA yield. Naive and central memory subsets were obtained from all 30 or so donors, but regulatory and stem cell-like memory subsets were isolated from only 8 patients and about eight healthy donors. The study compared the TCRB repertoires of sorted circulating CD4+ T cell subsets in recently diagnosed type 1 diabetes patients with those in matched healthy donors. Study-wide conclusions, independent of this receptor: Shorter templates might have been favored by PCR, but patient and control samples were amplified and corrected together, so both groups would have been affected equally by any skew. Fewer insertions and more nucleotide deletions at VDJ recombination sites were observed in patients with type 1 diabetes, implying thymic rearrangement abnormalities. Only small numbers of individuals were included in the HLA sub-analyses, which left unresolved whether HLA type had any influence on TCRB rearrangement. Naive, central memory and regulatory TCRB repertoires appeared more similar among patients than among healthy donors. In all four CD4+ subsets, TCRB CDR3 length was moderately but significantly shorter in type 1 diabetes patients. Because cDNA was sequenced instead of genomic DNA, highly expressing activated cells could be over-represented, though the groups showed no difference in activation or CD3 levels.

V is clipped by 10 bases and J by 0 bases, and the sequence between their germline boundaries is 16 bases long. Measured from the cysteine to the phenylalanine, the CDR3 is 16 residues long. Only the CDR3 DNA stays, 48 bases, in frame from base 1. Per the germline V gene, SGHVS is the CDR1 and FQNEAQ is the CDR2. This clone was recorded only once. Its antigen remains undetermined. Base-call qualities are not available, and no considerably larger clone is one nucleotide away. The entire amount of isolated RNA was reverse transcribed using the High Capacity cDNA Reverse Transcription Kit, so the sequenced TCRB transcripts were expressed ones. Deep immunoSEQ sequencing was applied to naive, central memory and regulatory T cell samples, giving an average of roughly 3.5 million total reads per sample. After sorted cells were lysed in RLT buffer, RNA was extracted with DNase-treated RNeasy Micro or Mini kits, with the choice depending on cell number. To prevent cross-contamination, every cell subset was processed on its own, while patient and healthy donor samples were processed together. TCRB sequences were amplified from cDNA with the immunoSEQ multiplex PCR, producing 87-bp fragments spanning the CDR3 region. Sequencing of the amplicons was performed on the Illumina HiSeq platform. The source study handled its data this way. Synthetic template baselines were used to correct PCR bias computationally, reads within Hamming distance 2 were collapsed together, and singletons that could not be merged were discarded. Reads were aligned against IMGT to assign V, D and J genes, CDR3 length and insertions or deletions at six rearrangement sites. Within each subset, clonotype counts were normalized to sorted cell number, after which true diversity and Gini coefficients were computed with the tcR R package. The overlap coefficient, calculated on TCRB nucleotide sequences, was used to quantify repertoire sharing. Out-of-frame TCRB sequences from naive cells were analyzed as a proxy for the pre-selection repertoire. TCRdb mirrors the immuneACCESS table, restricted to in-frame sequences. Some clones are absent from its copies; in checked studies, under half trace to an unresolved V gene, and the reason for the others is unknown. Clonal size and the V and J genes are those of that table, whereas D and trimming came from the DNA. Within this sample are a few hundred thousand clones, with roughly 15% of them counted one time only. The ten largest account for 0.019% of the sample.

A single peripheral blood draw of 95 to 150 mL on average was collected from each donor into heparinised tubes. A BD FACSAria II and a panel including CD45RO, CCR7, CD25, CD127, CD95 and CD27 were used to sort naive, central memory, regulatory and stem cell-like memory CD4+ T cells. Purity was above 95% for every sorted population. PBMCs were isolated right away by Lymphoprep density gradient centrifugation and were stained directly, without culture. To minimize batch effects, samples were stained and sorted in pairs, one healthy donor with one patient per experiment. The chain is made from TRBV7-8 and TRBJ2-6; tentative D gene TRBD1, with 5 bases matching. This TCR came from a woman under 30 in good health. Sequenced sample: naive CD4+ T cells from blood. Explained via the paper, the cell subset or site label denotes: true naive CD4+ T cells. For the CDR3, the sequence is CAITPGALSGANVLTF. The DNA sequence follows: TGTGCCATCACACCTGGGGCCCTCTCTGGGGCCAACGTCCTGACTTTC. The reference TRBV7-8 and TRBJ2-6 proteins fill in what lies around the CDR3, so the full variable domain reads GAGVSQSPRYKVAKRGQDVALRCDPISGHVSLFWYQQALGQGPEFLTYFQNEAQLDKSGLPSDRFFAERPEGSVSTLKIQRTQQEDSAVYLCAITPGALSGANVLTFGAGSRLTVL.